This section outlines one T cell receptor (beta chain) sequence together with its context. The antigen this receptor binds is unknown. No much larger clonotype is one base removed from it; base qualities were not supplied. Trimming accounts for 2 bases at V and 0 bases at J, while the number of junction bases matched to no gene is 4. Including the terminal cysteine and phenylalanine, the CDR3 comprises 17 residues. This entry keeps only the CDR3 DNA: 51 bases, framed from base 1. In the germline V gene (reference sequence), CDR1 corresponds to SGHNT and CDR2 to YYREEE. Patients with autoimmune disease history or receiving systemic immunosuppression were excluded from the trial. Peripheral blood for TCR sequencing was collected from all dose cohorts at baseline, on cycle 4 day 1, and on cycle 7 day 1. The samples were drawn from a first-in-human, open-label, multicenter phase I dose-escalation trial of ivuxolimab. The trial enrolled adults with locally advanced or metastatic head and neck squamous cell, hepatocellular, melanoma or renal cell carcinoma. Before TCR sequencing, CD4+ T cells and CD8+ T cells were sorted from peripheral blood as separate populations.

This sample is part of a study of OX40 agonist ivuxolimab in advanced cancers. As for the study more broadly: The costimulatory receptor OX40 (CD134) was targeted by ivuxolimab, a fully human IgG2 agonistic monoclonal antibody. Intravenous ivuxolimab was administered to patients every 2 weeks at six dose levels: 0.01, 0.1, 0.3, 1.5, 3 and 10 mg/kg. Of the approximately 50 patients in dose escalation, about 19 had hepatocellular carcinoma, some 15 had melanoma, 9 had renal cell carcinoma and 9 had head and neck cancer. In the dose-escalation cohort, 82.7% of patients were male, and the mean age was approximately 60 years, with a range of 23 to 79. Patients were allowed to have had prior anti-PD-1, anti-PD-L1 or anti-CTLA-4 therapy, and approximately 37% of the dose-escalation patients had been treated with checkpoint inhibitors. Partial responses were achieved by three dose-escalation patients, of whom one had hepatocellular carcinoma and two had cutaneous melanoma. Peripheral TCRbeta sequencing was intended to test whether TCR sequence diversity was altered and clonal T-cell expansion was caused by ivuxolimab. The paper covers the monotherapy dose-escalation part of the phase I ivuxolimab trial, which included N of about 50 patients. Broader findings and caveats from the paper: The antigen specificity of the peripheral T cells that underwent clonal expansion was not determined. After ivuxolimab, expanded clones were on average more numerous among CD8+ T cells than among CD4+ T cells. In partial responders in the 0.1-3.0 mg/kg groups, normalized peripheral clonal expansion was found to be among the lowest, especially among CD8+ T cells. Clonal expansion of both CD4+ and CD8+ blood T cells was observed from baseline to week 6 at doses 0.1 to 3.0 mg/kg. Low levels of normalized T-cell clonal expansion were also seen in some patients who did not respond.

For sequencing of the TCRbeta CDR3 region, genomic DNA was extracted from the sorted cells. TCRbeta CDR3 regions were sequenced using the immunoSEQ Assay. The clones in this table, taken by TCRdb from immuneACCESS, are in-frame only. Not every clone is retained; where verified, under half of the shortfall comes from an unresolved V gene, and the cause of the rest is unknown. The sample has almost 80,000 clones on record, approximately 84% of them singletons. The top ten clones comprise 25% of the sample. The chain joins TRBV5-4 to TRBJ2-3; TRBD2 matches 12 bases in the middle. The TCR sequence derives from an adult with an advanced solid tumor such as melanoma, head and neck, liver or kidney cancer. The source was CD4+ or CD8+ T cells sorted from blood, collected in a trial of the OX40 agonist ivuxolimab. This receptor carries the CDR3 CASSFKTSGGSTDTQYF. The DNA sequence reads TGTGCCAGCAGCTTCAAAACTAGCGGGGGGAGCACAGATACGCAGTATTTT. Joined to the reference TRBV5-4 and TRBJ2-3 proteins, this CDR3 gives the full variable domain: ETGVTQSPTHLIKTRGQQVTLRCSSQSGHNTVSWYQQALGQGPQFIFQYYREEENGRGNFPPRFSGLQFPNYSSELNVNALELDDSALYLCASSFKTSGGSTDTQYFGPGTRLTVL.